One sample yielded the 9 T cell receptor beta chains listed below, sequenced in a study of spatial heterogeneity in lung cancer. Time point reported: blood at routine non-recurrence follow-up after resection. The input material, whole RNA from tumor, nontumor lung or frozen PBMC, was sequenced unsorted. Each CDR3 protein is one row after TCRdb ran MiXCR on the 5' RACE reads. The sample records some 120,000 distinct CDR3 sequences, 12% being singletons. This sample comprised PBMCs, obtained at follow-up. These receptor sequences come from a male donor with early-stage non-small cell lung cancer.

The chain employs TRBV7-8 and TRBJ1-1; 9 nucleotides line up with TRBD1. There are 15 residues in the CDR3. Unmatched junction bases numbered 8, after V lost 6 bases and J lost 3 bases. From germline, CDR1 is SGHVS and CDR2 FQNEAQ. The CDR3 bases are TGTGCCAGCAGGAGAGACAGGGGGATGCACACTGAAGCTTTCTTT. As protein: CASRRDRGMHTEAFF.

This clonotype was seen more than once but under ten times. The genes are TRBV27 and TRBJ2-7; D gene uncertain. Germline CDR1 is MNHEY and CDR2 is SMNVEV (reference sequence). The V end was cut by 5 bases, the J end by 2 bases, with 16 bases between. The length of the CDR3 is 15 residues. CDR3: CASSIDSDRTYEQYF. In DNA, the CDR3 is TGTGCCAGCAGTATCGATTCGGACCGAACCTACGAGCAGTACTTC.

This clonotype was detected only a few times. CDR3 DNA sequence: TGTGCCAGCAACAAAGGGCTTACGTACGAGCAGTACTTC. Translation: CASNKGLTYEQYF. This chain uses TRBV6-6 with TRBJ2-7; no reliable D call. Germline CDR1 reads MNHNY; CDR2 reads SVGAGI (reference sequence). Trimming removed 7 bases from V and 4 bases from J, with 14 bases in between. The CDR3 is 13 residues long.

This clonotype turned up a few times. This chain joins TRBV7-9 and TRBJ2-7; no firm D call. The CDR3 loop spans 10 amino acids. The germline V gene encodes CDR1 SEHNR and CDR2 FQNEAQ (reference sequence). The ends were cut back, 4 bases at V and 6 bases at J, with 4 bases in the middle. This CDR3 is CASSSGEQYF. In DNA form, the CDR3 reads TGTGCCAGCAGCTCCGGCGAGCAGTACTTC.

This clonotype turned up a few times. J is TRBJ2-5 and V is TRBV6-1; TRBD2 is a possible D gene (7 bases). The CDR3 extends over 14 amino acids. Between the trimmed V and J ends, which lost 7 bases and 0 bases, there was a span of 12 bases. Germline V lookup: CDR1 MNHNS, CDR2 SASEGT. The CDR3 DNA reads TGTGCCAGCATGGAGGGGGGGAACCAAGAGACCCAGTACTTC. It is translated as CASMEGGNQETQYF.

The chain links TRBV6-2 or TRBV6-3 to TRBJ2-1; TRBD1 is a possible D gene (5 bases). Per the germline V gene, CDR1 is MNHEY and CDR2 is SVGEGT. The CDR3 is 14 amino acids. The ends were cut back, 3 bases at V and 1 base at J, with 7 bases in the middle. DNA of the CDR3: TGTGCCAGCAGTTATGACAGATCCTACAATGAGCAGTTCTTC. Translating it yields CASSYDRSYNEQFF.

In its sample, this clonotype was seen a few times. The J gene is TRBJ1-2, the V gene TRBV28; 9 nucleotides align to TRBD1. Looked up from germline, CDR1 is MDHEN and CDR2 is SYDVKM. Trimming removed 4 bases from V and 8 bases from J; junction bases left unmatched: 17. The CDR3 totals 17 residues. The CDR3 reads CASSSPQGAKGQRGYTF. As DNA, the CDR3 is TGTGCCAGCAGTTCCCCACAGGGGGCGAAGGGCCAGAGGGGCTACACCTTC.

This chain joins TRBV11-1 and TRBJ1-1; D is uncertain. The germline V and J ends were trimmed by 2 bases and 1 base, with 11 bases remaining between them. The CDR3 covers 15 residues. CDR1 and CDR2 (germline): SGHAT, FQDESV (reference sequence). The CDR3 loop is CASSLLGSPNTEAFF. The CDR3 nucleotides are TGTGCCAGCAGCTTACTAGGGAGCCCGAACACTGAAGCTTTCTTT.

This clonotype was picked up many times. The J gene is TRBJ1-2, the V gene TRBV28, with a tentative D call TRBD1 (5 bases). V lost 4 bases and J 6 bases, leaving 18 bases between the germline ends. The CDR3 covers 15 residues. Germline lookup yields CDR1 MDHEN and CDR2 SYDVKM. As DNA, the CDR3 is TGTGCCAGCAGTTCCCAGGGTTTTGCTATCGATGGCTACACCTTC. Translated: CASSSQGFAIDGYTF.